The source of this T cell receptor (beta chain) is a study of T cell responses to AZD1222 COVID-19 vaccine (dated by TCRdb to the early 2020s). Describing the broader study: AZD1222 recipients whose second dose came at about 4 weeks and those whose second dose came at about 12 weeks were combined into one group, since spike-specific TCR depth and breadth did not differ between the two schedules. A total of 230 to 250 trial participants underwent TCR sequencing, of whom roughly 210 received two doses of AZD1222 and some 25 received two doses of the MenACWY control vaccine. Trial participants were enrolled by age into subgroups of 18-55, 56-69 and 70-plus years, and 148, 28 and 57 TCR-sequenced participants, respectively, were included in these subgroups.

Note on this clone: What this receptor recognizes is not known. Qualities for individual bases were not recorded, and no much larger clone is one base off.

Overall study results and their limits: Participants were mostly white British, with more females than males. The authors suggested clonal diversity may have been underestimated. Because no day 14 peak-response samples were available, repertoires were characterized only after the peak T cell response. Vaccine-associated CD4 TCRs spanned the whole spike protein, with dominant responses in regions 160-218 and 743-854. The 56-69-year group was small, and its depth increase did not reach significance, likely because of low power. Only five or six AZD1222 recipients were SARS-CoV-2 seropositive at baseline, limiting conclusions about previously exposed vaccinees. After two AZD1222 doses, both the breadth and the depth of spike-specific TCRs were significantly higher than at day 0 and than in MenACWY recipients. Reportedly, almost half of the unique spike-specific TCRs recognized epitopes lying outside the regions that are mutated in the B.1.351 and B.1.1.7 variants.

The CDR3 regions of human TCRbeta chains were analyzed by immunosequencing. The authors' pipeline ran thus. TCRs in the repertoires were matched against a reference library of SARS-CoV-2-specific TCRs that had been generated with the MIRA antigen-specificity platform. Breadth was defined as the fraction of unique TCRs that were SARS-CoV-2-associated. Depth was defined as the fraction of total T cells that were SARS-CoV-2-associated. Each spike-specific TCR was assigned to its reactive spike region and to a CD4 or CD8 class using the MIRA data. Log10-transformed breadth and depth values were compared by one-way ANOVA with Sidak's multiple comparisons tests. Entries here come from immuneACCESS through TCRdb and include only in-frame sequences with V and J called. Some clones fail to appear in such tables; in the studies checked, an unresolved V gene covers under half of the shortfall, and the cause of the remainder is unknown. The V and J calls and clone size come from that table; D and trimming were worked out from the DNA. The sample table shows roughly 250,000 clones, and about 92% are seen once. The top ten hold 0.5% to 0.7% of the sample.

The time point label, read with the paper, signifies: baseline before first vaccination. Samples from vaccinated people were obtained from the UK trials COV001 and COV002, which included a single-blind randomized controlled phase 2/3 trial of AZD1222 (ChAdOx1 nCoV-19) in healthy adults. Trial participant PBMC samples were collected at day 0 and day 28 after the second dose for TCRbeta chain sequencing. Based on the germline V gene (reference sequence), the CDR1 and CDR2 sequences are SGHNT and YYREEE. Taken from cysteine to phenylalanine, the CDR3 has 14 residues. The DNA shown is the 42-base CDR3, in frame from base 1. A distance of 9 bases separates the germline ends of V and J, which lose 1 base and 2 bases respectively.

Rearrangement joined TRBV5-4 to TRBJ2-5, with no reliable assignment of the D segment. The source is an adult in good health. The sample here was peripheral blood, taken on day 0 of AZD1222 vaccination. The CDR3 sequence is CASSLIGPQETQYF. The base sequence is TGTGCCAGCAGCTTGATTGGTCCTCAAGAGACCCAGTACTTC.